The 17 T cell receptor beta chains below come from one sample, sequenced in a study of cytomegalovirus exposure and HLA in healthy donors. Both 60 Vbeta primers and 13 Jbeta primers went into the PCR. Generated by immunoSEQ multiplex PCR, the TCRdb table keeps only in-frame clones and is missing some. The sample has under 150,000 clones, around 77% seen once. The specimen sequenced was PBMCs. These receptor sequences come from a man aged 45 to 65 in good health and CMV-seronegative.

V and J are TRBV28 and TRBJ2-1; 11 nucleotides agree with TRBD2. The J segment lost 5 bases and the V segment lost 5 bases, leaving 8 bases of the junction unmatched. Per the germline V gene, CDR1 is MDHEN and CDR2 is SYDVKM. This CDR3 region has 16 residues. This chain's CDR3 is CASSDPSGRSHNEQFF. CDR3 nucleotide sequence: TGTGCCAGCAGTGACCCTAGCGGGAGGTCCCACAATGAGCAGTTCTTC.

V is TRBV7-9 and J is TRBJ1-2, with 11 positions matching TRBD1. Germline CDR1 reads SEHNR; CDR2 reads FQNEAQ (reference sequence). Losses at the gene ends were 0 bases for V and 0 bases for J; bases not matched to a gene: 9. The CDR3 sequence is 19 residues long. This CDR3 reads CASSLAGTGGHSANYGYTF. CDR3 nucleotides: TGTGCCAGCAGCTTAGCGGGGACAGGGGGACACTCAGCTAACTATGGCTACACCTTC.

The rearrangement links TRBV7-8 to TRBJ1-4, with TRBD1 matching over 9 bases. The V gene end was trimmed by 3 bases and the J gene end by 4 bases; junction bases not matched to a gene: 6. The length of the CDR3 is 16 residues. Germline CDR1 and CDR2: SGHVS and FQNEAQ. This CDR3 reads CASSFLPGQGNEKLFF. The CDR3 nucleotides are TGTGCCAGCAGCTTTCTTCCGGGACAGGGTAATGAAAAACTGTTTTTT.

The rearrangement uses TRBV7-3 and TRBJ2-3; no clear D gene. Germline V gene data show CDR1 as SGHTA and CDR2 as FQGTGA. Trimming cost V 6 bases and J 0 bases, with 10 bases left between them. This CDR3 region has 14 residues. CDR3 amino acids: CASSTGPSTDTQYF. CDR3 bases: TGTGCCAGCAGTACGGGTCCTAGCACAGATACGCAGTATTTT.

The chain employs TRBV5-6 and TRBJ2-4, with 9 positions matching TRBD2. With V trimmed by 2 bases and J by 7 bases, 7 bases remained unmatched. CDR3 length: 15 residues. CDR1 and CDR2 (germline): SGHDT, YYEEEE. CDR3 in DNA: TGTGCCAGCAGCTTTAAAGGACTAGCGACGAACATTCAGTACTTC. Translating it yields CASSFKGLATNIQYF.

The V and J genes are TRBV5-4 and TRBJ1-6, with D uncertain. The CDR3 extends over 12 amino acids. Germline CDR1 and CDR2: SGHNT and YYREEE (reference sequence). The V end lost 5 bases, the J end lost 7 bases, and 7 bases lay between the germline ends. The CDR3 DNA reads as TGTGCCAGCAGTACGGGGAATTCACCCCTCCACTTT. This sequence encodes CASSTGNSPLHF.

J is TRBJ2-3 and V is TRBV5-4, with TRBD1 identical over 8 bases. The CDR3 spans 15 residues. Germline V CDR1 and CDR2: SGHNT, YYREEE (reference sequence). After removal of 5 bases from V and 2 bases from J, the junction contained 7 bases not matched to a gene. CDR3 sequence (DNA): TGTGCCAGCAGATTAGACAGGGGCTACACAGATACGCAGTATTTT. Translating it yields CASRLDRGYTDTQYF. The full variable domain, with the rest looked up from reference TRBV5-4 and TRBJ2-3, is ETGVTQSPTHLIKTRGQQVTLRCSSQSGHNTVSWYQQALGQGPQFIFQYYREEENGRGNFPPRFSGLQFPNYSSELNVNALELDDSALYLCASRLDRGYTDTQYFGPGTRLTVL.

This clone was recorded once. V and J are TRBV6-1 and TRBJ2-1; D might be TRBD2 (6 bases). Germline V gives CDR1 MNHNS, CDR2 SASEGT. The CDR3 is 15 amino acids. The V and J ends lost 1 base and 10 bases respectively, with 17 bases between them. The CDR3 coding sequence is TGTGCCAGCAGTGAAGGTGGAGGGATCCTTCGCGAGCAGTTCTTC. The encoded protein is CASSEGGGILREQFF.

The genes are TRBV2 and TRBJ2-3; 7 bases align to TRBD1. Looked up from germline, CDR1 is SNHLY and CDR2 is FYNNEI. J was trimmed by 6 bases and V by 4 bases; bases with no gene match: 1. The CDR3 has 12 amino acids. CDR3 nucleotides: TGTGCCAGCAGTGCGACAGGGGATACGCAGTATTTT. It encodes CASSATGDTQYF.

The chain carries TRBV7-9 and TRBJ1-4, with D possibly TRBD1 on 6 matching bases. Between the trimmed V and J ends, which lost 1 base and 7 bases, there was a span of 13 bases. Germline values: CDR1 SEHNR, CDR2 FQNEAQ (reference sequence). This CDR3 contains 15 residues. DNA for the CDR3: TGTGCCAGCAGCTTAGAATGGGGGCCAGGTGAAAAACTGTTTTTT. Residues: CASSLEWGPGEKLFF.

This rearrangement joins TRBV2 to TRBJ2-7, with a possible D match to TRBD2 (6 bases). The CDR3 sequence is 15 residues long. V lost 1 base and J 0 bases, leaving 10 bases between the germline ends. Germline V gives CDR1 SNHLY, CDR2 FYNNEI. CDR3 protein: CASSEDGGNSYEQYF. Here the CDR3 DNA reads TGTGCCAGCAGTGAAGATGGGGGGAACTCCTACGAGCAGTACTTC.

V gene TRBV6-4 combines with J gene TRBJ1-1, with TRBD1 as a possible D gene (6 bases). Trimming pared 3 bases from V and 1 base from J, leaving 6 bases between. This CDR3 region has 13 residues. The germline gives CDR1 MRHNA, CDR2 SNTAGT. In DNA form, the CDR3 reads TGTGCCAGCAGTGAGACAGGGAACACTGAAGCTTTCTTT. Protein product: CASSETGNTEAFF.

The V gene is TRBV5-4, the J gene TRBJ1-1; unclear D gene. V lost 0 bases and J 5 bases, leaving 14 bases between the germline ends. The CDR3 length is 15 residues. The germline V gene encodes CDR1 SGHNT and CDR2 YYREEE (reference sequence). The CDR3 nucleotides are TGTGCCAGCAGCTTGGCCTCCATGTCGGGGACTGAAGCTTTCTTT. This translates into CASSLASMSGTEAFF.

The rearrangement uses TRBV10-2 and TRBJ1-5; D gene unclear. Trimming cost V 3 bases and J 4 bases, with 7 bases left between them. CDR1 is WSHSY and CDR2 is SAAADI in the germline V gene. The CDR3 is 13 residues long. CDR3 residues: CASSDRINQPQHF. The CDR3 DNA reads TGCGCCAGCAGTGACAGGATTAATCAGCCCCAGCATTTT.

The genes are TRBV2 and TRBJ2-1; 13 nucleotides line up with TRBD2. This CDR3 has 19 amino acids. V was clipped by 6 bases and J by 5 bases; unmatched bases: 16. Germline V lookup: CDR1 SNHLY, CDR2 FYNNEI. For the CDR3, the DNA is TGTGCCAGCAGGGGAATTCGGACTAGCGGGAGTGGTTACGACAATGAGCAGTTCTTC. Translating it yields CASRGIRTSGSGYDNEQFF.

This clone has a single count. The V and J genes are TRBV7-2 and TRBJ2-1; 9 nucleotides agree with TRBD2. Germline V gene data show CDR1 as SGHTA and CDR2 as FQGNSA. V lost 5 bases to trimming and J lost 4 bases; unmatched junction nucleotides: 6. CDR3 length equals 15 residues. The CDR3 sequence is CASSRSSGKYNEQFF. For the CDR3, the DNA is TGTGCCAGCAGCCGGTCTAGCGGGAAATACAATGAGCAGTTCTTC. Complete variable domain (other parts from reference TRBV7-2 and TRBJ2-1): GAGVSQSPSNKVTEKGKDVELRCDPISGHTALYWYRQSLGQGLEFLIYFQGNSAPDKSGLPSDRFSAERTGGSVSTLTIQRTQQEDSAVYLCASSRSSGKYNEQFFGPGTRLTVL.

The table lists this clone with a few counts. The gene calls are TRBV9 and TRBJ1-2, with 8 positions matching TRBD1. Trimming took 3 bases from V and 0 from J; bases not matched to a gene: 4. CDR3 length: 15 residues. Germline CDR1 is SGDLS and CDR2 is YYNGEE. The CDR3 bases are TGTGCCAGCAGCGGTACAGGGGGAGCTAACTATGGCTACACCTTC. Protein: CASSGTGGANYGYTF.